This is a list of T cell receptor beta chains from one sample in a study of cytomegalovirus exposure and HLA in healthy donors. TCRdb's copy holds only in-frame clones and misses some; the assay was immunoSEQ multiplex PCR. The repertoire includes 200,000 to 250,000 clones, around 80% of them detected once, and roughly 0.75% sits in the top ten. Material for sequencing was PBMCs. The origin of the receptors is a boy aged 2 to 9 in good health and CMV-seronegative. Each CDR3 is given with its conserved first and last residue.

J gene,V gene,CDR3 protein
TRBJ2-1,TRBV29-1,CSVEDPSGRPQFF
TRBJ2-1,TRBV10-2,CASSAGQGGNNEQFF
TRBJ1-2,TRBV19,CASSSWAGRIDYGYTF
TRBJ1-1,TRBV19,CASSTGQGRTEAFF
TRBJ2-1,TRBV19,CASSRREGTYNEQFF
TRBJ2-1,TRBV2,CASGGWGSSYNEQFF
TRBJ1-6,TRBV5-1,CASSHGFAEFSYNSPLHF
TRBJ1-4,TRBV19,CASSPLTGKLTKLFF
TRBJ1-2,TRBV30,CAWSVKGAGGYTF
TRBJ1-5,TRBV19,CASTVGNQPQHF
TRBJ2-7,TRBV25-1,CASRGQSSYEQYF
TRBJ2-4,TRBV6-6,CASSQETGLAKNIQYF
TRBJ1-6,TRBV6-5,CASSETGARSPLHF
TRBJ2-3,TRBV5-6,CASSQTAGFPDTQYF
TRBJ2-7,TRBV15,CATSLGQGESYEQYF
TRBJ1-2,TRBV2,CASSGTGWYTF
TRBJ2-3,TRBV19,CASTPRQDSTDTQYF
TRBJ1-1,TRBV5-8,CASSHLSGAFF
TRBJ2-7,TRBV10-1,CASSEEGINEQYF
TRBJ2-2,TRBV5-4,CASTTQGAGELFF
TRBJ2-7,TRBV10-2,CASRPLAGDYEQYF
TRBJ2-3,TRBV7-2,CASRRTSGRGDTQYF
TRBJ2-7,TRBV30,CAWSGPGQLRKQYF
TRBJ1-1,TRBV6-5,CASSRTSRDTEAFF
TRBJ2-7,TRBV19,CASSPGQDYEQYF
TRBJ1-2,TRBV5-4,CASSLDSTNYGYTF
TRBJ2-5,TRBV7-2,CASSLVRTSGSETQYF
TRBJ2-2,TRBV5-1,CASSSRLAGGLDTGELFF
TRBJ2-1,TRBV7-2,CASSLARENNEQFF
TRBJ2-3,TRBV19,CASSAHRLAGDVDTQYF
TRBJ2-5,TRBV29-1,CSVEVLEGGGASETQYF
TRBJ2-1,TRBV7-8,CASRPPGQVANEQFF
TRBJ2-2,TRBV9,CASSRPWASGSGELFF
TRBJ1-6,TRBV30,CACLWGQGTPSYNSPLHF
TRBJ2-7,TRBV30,CAWNGAGPSLLYF
TRBJ2-1,TRBV6-6,CASSYKLAGDNEQFF
TRBJ1-2,TRBV6-5,CASSYSGQLNYGYTF
TRBJ1-5,TRBV6-1,CASRRTGGADQPQHF
TRBJ1-2,TRBV19,CATSRSGWTDGYTF
TRBJ1-2,TRBV30,CAWSKDRDGYTF